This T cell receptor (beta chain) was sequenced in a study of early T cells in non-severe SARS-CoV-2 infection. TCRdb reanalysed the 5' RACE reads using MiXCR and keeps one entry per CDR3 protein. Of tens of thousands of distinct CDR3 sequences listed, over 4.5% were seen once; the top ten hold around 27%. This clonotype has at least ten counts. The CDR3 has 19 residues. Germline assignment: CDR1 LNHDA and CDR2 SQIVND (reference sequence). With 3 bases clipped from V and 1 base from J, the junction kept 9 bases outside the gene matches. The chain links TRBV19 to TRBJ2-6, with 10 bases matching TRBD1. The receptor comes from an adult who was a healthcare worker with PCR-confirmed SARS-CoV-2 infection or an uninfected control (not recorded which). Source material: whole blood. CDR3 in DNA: TGTGCCAGTAGTATCCCAGCCGGGACAGGGGTATCTGGGGCCAACGTCCTGACTTTC. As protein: CASSIPAGTGVSGANVLTF.